The clone carrying this T cell receptor beta chain was seen more than once but under ten times. This sample was taken from a study of neurological immune-mediated disorders. TCRdb re-derived calls from the 5' RACE reads in MiXCR, one entry per CDR3 protein. The sample lists about 79,000 distinct CDR3 sequences, roughly 15% occurring once. The source is a woman in her forties or fifties in good health. Sequenced: PBMCs.

CDR3: CASSSWTAFYGYTF. The CDR3 DNA reads TGTGCCAGCAGCTCTTGGACAGCTTTCTATGGCTACACCTTC. This chain links TRBV5-6 with TRBJ1-2, with D tentatively TRBD1 (6 bases). Germline V CDR1 and CDR2: SGHDT, YYEEEE. This CDR3 has 14 amino acids. Trimming pared 3 bases from V and 4 bases from J, leaving 13 bases between.